Presented here are 29 T cell receptor beta chains from one specimen sequenced in a study of molecular identifiers for immune sequencing clone quantification. From the PCR reads, TCRdb called clonotypes with MiXCR, one entry per CDR3 protein. The table records 8,500 to 11,000 distinct CDR3 sequences, 18% of them present only once. Sequenced material: naive CD8+ T cells from blood, with Jurkat cell RNA spiked in. Subset specified: FACS-sorted CD8+CD4-CCR7+CD45RA+ naive T cells. The source of these receptors is a human donor in good health. Some libraries in this study had Jurkat cell RNA spiked in.

This clonotype appeared a few times. Since a much larger clone is just one base distant, this may be a read error. Likely a read error: the CDR3 ends without its conserved phenylalanine or tryptophan. This rearrangement joins TRBV14 to TRBJ1-2; D not certain. The CDR3 sequence is 13 residues long. Germline V gene lookup returns CDR1 SGHDN and CDR2 FVKESK. V gave up 4 bases and J gave up 3 bases, with 9 bases separating them. CDR3 nucleotide sequence: TGTGCCAGCAGCCCGGTAATGCACTATGGCTACACCTCC. It is translated as CASSPVMHYGYTS.

This clonotype is a singleton in its sample. This chain links TRBV12-5 with TRBJ2-1; weak D call: TRBD1 (6 bases). The CDR3 spans 13 residues. V was trimmed by 3 bases and J by 6 bases, leaving 9 bases between them. Germline V gene sequence: CDR1 LGHNT, CDR2 FRNRAP. The CDR3 here is CASGFEGGNEQFF. Written as DNA, the CDR3 is TGTGCTAGTGGTTTCGAAGGGGGCAATGAGCAGTTCTTC. The full variable domain, completed using reference TRBV12-5 and TRBJ2-1, is DARVTQTPRHKVTEMGQEVTMRCQPILGHNTVFWYRQTMMQGLELLAYFRNRAPLDDSGMPKDRFSAEMPDATLATLKIQPSEPRDSAVYFCASGFEGGNEQFFGPGTRLTVL.

The sample holds many counts of this clonotype. The chain combines TRBV19 with TRBJ1-1, with D maybe TRBD1 (5 bases). The CDR3 has 14 amino acids. Trimming pared 3 bases from V and 1 base from J, leaving 9 bases between. CDR1 and CDR2 from the germline V gene are LNHDA and SQIVND (reference sequence). CDR3 sequence reads: CASSIEGSNTEAFF. The CDR3 bases are TGTGCCAGTAGTATCGAGGGGTCGAACACTGAAGCTTTCTTT.

Remarks on this clonotype: This sequence may be a read error, since a much larger clone differs from it by one base. In DNA, the CDR3 is TGTGCCAGCAGTAACACAGGGGTCCACGAGCAGTACTTC. Amino acid sequence: CASSNTGVHEQYF. The V gene is TRBV12-3 or TRBV12-4, the J gene TRBJ2-7; 7 bases map to TRBD1. V shed 5 bases and J 5 bases; nucleotides not matched to a gene: 6. There are 13 residues in the CDR3.

This clonotype counts as medium-sized. V and J are TRBV13 and TRBJ1-6; D remains unclear. This CDR3 contains 14 residues. The V and J ends lost 5 bases and 5 bases respectively, with 10 bases between them. CDR1 and CDR2 from the germline V gene are PRHDT and FYEKMQ (reference sequence). CDR3 sequence (DNA): TGTGCCAGCAGCCTTACAGAGAATAATTCACCCCTCCACTTT. Amino acids: CASSLTENNSPLHF.

Many counts were recorded for this clonotype. V gene TRBV7-2 combines with J gene TRBJ1-1, with D uncertain. CDR1 is SGHTA and CDR2 is FQGNSA in the germline V gene. This CDR3 contains 13 residues. Trimming left V 1 base short and J 2 bases short, with 5 bases between. The CDR3 DNA reads as TGTGCCAGCAGCTTAGAGGGAAACACTGAAGCTTTCTTT. Translated: CASSLEGNTEAFF.

This clonotype came up many times. The rearrangement uses TRBV12-3 or TRBV12-4 and TRBJ1-1; TRBD1 is a possible D gene (5 bases). The ends were cut back, 4 bases at V and 1 base at J, with 10 bases in the middle. The CDR3 has 14 residues. The CDR3 region is CASSSGLPNTEAFF. CDR3 DNA sequence: TGTGCCAGCAGTTCGGGACTCCCGAACACTGAAGCTTTCTTT.

The chain joins TRBV27 to TRBJ2-7, with TRBD1 as a possible D gene (6 bases). The CDR3 runs to 15 residues. The germline V gene has CDR1 MNHEY and CDR2 SMNVEV (reference sequence). V lost 5 bases, J lost 6 bases, and 20 bases lay in between. CDR3 bases: TGTGCCAGCAGTCAGCCACGGACAGTGGCGGGCGAGCAGTACTTC. Translation: CASSQPRTVAGEQYF.

A remark on this clonotype: Possible read error: a much larger clone is one base away. CDR3 coding DNA: TGTGCCAGCAGTCTCAGGGACCTACAAGAGACCCAGTACTTC. Translating it yields CASSLRDLQETQYF. V is TRBV28 and J is TRBJ2-5; D may correspond to TRBD1 or TRBD2 (5 bases each). V was clipped by 5 bases and J by 2 bases, with 12 bases between them. From germline, CDR1 is MDHEN and CDR2 SYDVKM. The CDR3 loop spans 14 amino acids.

A few counts support this clonotype. A much larger clone differs from this one at a single base, so this may be a read error. This chain joins TRBV28 and TRBJ2-5; 8 bases match TRBD2. CDR1 and CDR2 (germline): MDHEN, SYDVKM. The CDR3 totals 16 residues. The CDR3 DNA follows: TGTGCCGGCAGTCTCACTAGCGGTCCCATTGGGGAGACCCAGTACTTC. Translation gives CAGSLTSGPIGETQYF.

This clonotype has at least ten counts. An end of the junction differs from the germline gene, which may be a read error. The rearrangement links TRBV10-3 to TRBJ2-7; the D is unclear. Germline-derived CDR1 and CDR2 are ENHRY and SYGVKD. The CDR3 consists of 15 residues. The DNA of the CDR3 is TGTGCCATCAGAGAGTCGACACTGAGCTCCTACGAGCAGTACTTC. Translation: CAIRESTLSSYEQYF.

The V and J genes are TRBV6-5 and TRBJ2-1; 7 positions agree with TRBD2. Germline lookup yields CDR1 MNHEY and CDR2 SVGAGI. CDR3 length: 16 residues. Trimming cost V 2 bases and J 3 bases; bases outside gene matches: 7. CDR3 sequence: CASSYRWEGYYNEQFF. DNA for the CDR3: TGTGCCAGCAGTTACAGGTGGGAGGGTTACTACAATGAGCAGTTCTTC.

This clonotype is labeled medium-sized. This chain connects TRBV7-3 to TRBJ1-1; the match to TRBD1 covers 7 bases. The V gene end was trimmed by 0 bases and the J gene end by 4 bases; junction bases not matched to a gene: 2. The germline V gene encodes CDR1 SGHTA and CDR2 FQGTGA. The CDR3 has 14 residues. CDR3 amino acids: CASSLTGGLTEAFF. The CDR3 coding sequence is TGTGCCAGCAGCTTAACAGGGGGCCTCACTGAAGCTTTCTTT.

Of note for this clonotype: With a much larger clone just one base away, this may be a read error. The conserved closing phenylalanine or tryptophan is absent in this CDR3, likely reflecting a read error. This chain links TRBV29-1 with TRBJ1-2, with a tentative D call TRBD1 (5 bases). This CDR3 spans 15 amino acids. The germline V gene encodes CDR1 SQVTM and CDR2 ANQGSEA. V was trimmed by 7 bases and J by 4 bases, leaving 22 bases between them. CDR3: CSAGVGLEGIYGYTL. The CDR3 nucleotides are TGCAGCGCCGGAGTGGGTTTGGAGGGGATCTATGGCTACACCCTC.

As concerns this clonotype: Just one base apart from a much larger clone, this may be a read error. The chain carries TRBV20-1 and TRBJ2-1; 9 bases are a match to TRBD2. Trimming at V came to 6 bases and at J to 9 bases, leaving 15 bases not matched to a gene. Germline V gene data show CDR1 as DFQATT and CDR2 as SNEGSKA (reference sequence). The CDR3 extends over 15 amino acids. The CDR3: CSAPLWGSGSSEQFF. CDR3 DNA sequence: TGCAGTGCCCCGTTGTGGGGTAGCGGGAGCAGTGAGCAGTTCTTC.

This clonotype counts as medium-sized (0.01 to 0.1%). The gene calls are TRBV20-1 and TRBJ2-3, with D possibly TRBD1 on 6 matching bases. Trimming shortened V by 3 bases and J by 0 bases, and 13 bases separated the two germline ends. From germline, CDR1 is DFQATT and CDR2 SNEGSKA (reference sequence). This CDR3 has 15 residues. In nucleotides, the CDR3 is TGCAGTGCTAGGTCGGACAGAGACAGCACAGATACGCAGTATTTT. It specifies CSARSDRDSTDTQYF.

The chain links TRBV7-6 to TRBJ2-1, with TRBD2 matching over 7 bases. The germline gives CDR1 SGHVS, CDR2 FNYEAQ. V shed 3 bases and J 10 bases; nucleotides not matched to a gene: 15. This CDR3 comprises 16 residues. The CDR3 protein is CASSFSPSGIASEQFF. Here the CDR3 DNA reads TGTGCCAGCAGCTTTTCGCCTAGCGGCATTGCTAGCGAGCAGTTCTTC.

This clonotype was seen a few times. The chain has TRBV6-2 or TRBV6-3 and TRBJ2-1; D possibly matches TRBD1 or TRBD2 (5 bases each). The CDR3 sequence is 14 residues long. The V gene lost 4 bases and the J gene lost 2 bases, with 9 bases spanning the gap. Germline CDR1 reads MNHEY; CDR2 reads SVGEGT. The CDR3 nucleotides are TGTGCCAGCAGTTTGTGGGGACCCTACAATGAGCAGTTCTTC. Encoded protein: CASSLWGPYNEQFF.

Relative to its sample, this clonotype is medium-sized. The gene calls are TRBV29-1 and TRBJ2-2; D remains ambiguous. Trimming pared 2 bases from V and 1 base from J, leaving 5 bases between. CDR1 is SQVTM, CDR2 ANQGSEA, per germline. The CDR3 is 13 residues long. The chain's CDR3 is CSVENQNTGELFF. The CDR3 DNA is TGCAGCGTTGAAAATCAGAACACCGGGGAGCTGTTTTTT.

About this clonotype: This may arise from a read error, as a much more abundant clone is one base away. V and J are TRBV7-2 and TRBJ2-3, with no clear D. The CDR3 runs to 13 residues. Between the trimmed V and J ends, which lost 3 bases and 3 bases, there was a span of 7 bases. Germline CDR1 and CDR2: SGHTA and FQGNSA. The DNA of the CDR3 is TGTGCCAGCAGCTTTTGGGTAACAGATACGCAGTATTTT. Translated: CASSFWVTDTQYF.

This clonotype is medium-sized by share. The V call is TRBV7-9, the J call TRBJ1-6, with D possibly matching TRBD1 (5 bases). From germline, CDR1 is SEHNR and CDR2 FQNEAQ (reference sequence). Trimming pared 5 bases from V and 5 bases from J, leaving 19 bases between. The CDR3 extends over 17 amino acids. The CDR3 coding sequence is TGTGCCAGCAGCCCCAATTGGGGCGCCCCGGATAATTCACCCCTCCACTTT. Translating it yields CASSPNWGAPDNSPLHF.

The table lists this clonotype with many counts. V is TRBV27 and J is TRBJ2-2, with D possibly called TRBD1 or TRBD2 (5 bases each). CDR1 and CDR2 from the germline V gene are MNHEY and SMNVEV (reference sequence). The CDR3 totals 14 residues. V shed 2 bases and J shed 5 bases, with 9 bases lying between them. The CDR3 region is CASSLGTETGELFF. CDR3 DNA: TGTGCCAGCAGTTTAGGGACGGAAACCGGGGAGCTGTTTTTT.

This chain connects TRBV4-3 to TRBJ2-1, with 11 bases identical to TRBD2. CDR3 length equals 17 residues. CDR1 and CDR2 (germline): LGHNA, YSLEER. V lost 0 bases, J lost 10 bases, and 11 bases stayed unmatched. The CDR3 reads CASSQDTTTSGRGEQFF. Written as DNA, the CDR3 is TGCGCCAGCAGCCAAGATACGACAACTAGCGGGAGAGGGGAGCAGTTCTTC.

To note about this clonotype: A read error is possible here, since a much larger clone lies one base away. The chain combines TRBV12-3 or TRBV12-4 with TRBJ2-2, with D maybe TRBD2 (6 bases). The CDR3 runs to 12 residues. The CDR3 DNA sequence: TGTGCCAGCAGTTCGACGACGGGGGTGCTGTTTTTT. Translated, it gives CASSSTTGVLFF.

There are many counts of this clonotype. The chain carries TRBV24-1 and TRBJ2-1; 8 bases are shared with TRBD2. The CDR3 length is 14 residues. Per the germline V gene, CDR1 is KGHDR and CDR2 is SFDVKD. V shed 5 bases, J shed 4 bases, and the junction held 3 bases outside the gene matches. The CDR3 region has the DNA TGTGCCACCAGTGCTTTAGCGGGGTACAATGAGCAGTTCTTC. Its protein is CATSALAGYNEQFF.

This clonotype is categorized as medium-sized. The chain links TRBV4-2 to TRBJ2-7; 12 bases line up with TRBD2. Germline values: CDR1 LGHNA, CDR2 YNFKEQ. The CDR3 runs 16 residues. V shed 4 bases, J shed 6 bases, and the junction held 10 bases outside the gene matches. CDR3 bases: TGTGCCAGCAGCCCTGGACTAGCGGGACCTTCGGGCGAGCAGTACTTC. Its protein is CASSPGLAGPSGEQYF.

In its sample, this clonotype is medium-sized. The CDR3 region is CASSQDPTAYEQYF. CDR3 nucleotides: TGCGCCAGCAGCCAAGACCCTACAGCTTACGAGCAGTACTTC. The chain recombines TRBV4-1 with TRBJ2-7; D unclear. The V end lost 0 bases, the J end lost 4 bases, and 10 bases lay between the germline ends. From germline, CDR1 is MGHRA and CDR2 YSYEKL. The length of the CDR3 is 14 residues.

A word on this clonotype: This may stem from a read error, because a much larger clone lies one nucleotide away. V is TRBV27 and J is TRBJ2-7; possibly TRBD1 or TRBD2 for D (5 bases each). From germline, CDR1 is MNHEY and CDR2 SMNVEV (reference sequence). The CDR3 covers 13 residues. The chain's CDR3 is CACSFGGAYEQYF. Here the CDR3 DNA reads TGTGCCTGCAGTTTTGGGGGAGCCTACGAGCAGTACTTC.

The table lists this clonotype with many counts. The chain employs TRBV11-3 and TRBJ2-7, with D hard to call. Deletions cut 1 base from V and 7 bases from J, with 8 bases between. This CDR3 spans 12 amino acids. Germline lookup yields CDR1 SGHNT and CDR2 YENEEA. CDR3 amino acids: CASSLGFQEQYF. The CDR3 region has the DNA TGTGCCAGCAGCTTAGGATTCCAGGAGCAGTACTTC. The full variable domain, rest sourced from reference TRBV11-3 and TRBJ2-7, is EAGVVQSPRYKIIEKKQPVAFWCNPISGHNTLYWYLQNLGQGPELLIRYENEEAVDDSQLPKDRFSAERLKGVDSTLKIQPAELGDSAVYLCASSLGFQEQYFGPGTRLTVT.